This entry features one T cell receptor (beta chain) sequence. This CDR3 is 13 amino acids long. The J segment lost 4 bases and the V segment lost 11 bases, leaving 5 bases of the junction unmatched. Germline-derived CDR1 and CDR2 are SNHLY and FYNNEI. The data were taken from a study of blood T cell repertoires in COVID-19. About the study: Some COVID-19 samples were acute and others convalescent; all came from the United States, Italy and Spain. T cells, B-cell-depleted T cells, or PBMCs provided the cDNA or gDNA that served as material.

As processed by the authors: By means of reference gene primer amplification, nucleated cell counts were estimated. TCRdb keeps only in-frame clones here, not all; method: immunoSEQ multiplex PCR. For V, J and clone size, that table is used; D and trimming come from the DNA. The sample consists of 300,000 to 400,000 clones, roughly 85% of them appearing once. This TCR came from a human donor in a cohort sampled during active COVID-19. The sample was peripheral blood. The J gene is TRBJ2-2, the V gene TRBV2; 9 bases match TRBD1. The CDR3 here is CAGGDRVTGELFF. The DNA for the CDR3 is TGTGCCGGAGGGGACAGGGTCACCGGGGAGCTGTTTTTT.